This T cell receptor (beta chain) was captured in a study of T cells after yellow fever vaccination. As for the study in general: The SMART-Seq v4 Ultra Low Input method served to prepare the low-cell-number fractions.

The sample holds a few counts of this clonotype. The study's findings and limits: Repertoires sorted by FACS could include abundant clonotypes that are contaminants from the bulk population.

The study made its TCR cDNA through 5'RACE template switching. That step introduced a universal primer site along with UMIs. TCRdb itself ran the 5' RACE reads through MiXCR, one entry per CDR3 protein. In the table there are about 85,000 distinct CDR3 sequences, about 14% of which are singletons. Trimming took 5 bases from V and 0 from J, leaving 13 bases between them. Germline CDR1 reads SGHTA; CDR2 reads FQGTGA. The CDR3 totals 15 residues. The starting material was CD8+ T cells not binding an NS4B(214-222) dextramer, sorted from PBMCs, obtained roughly 20 days after the first yellow fever vaccination. The chain carries TRBV7-3 and TRBJ1-1; unclear D gene. This TCR was sampled from a man younger than 30 who received the YFV17D yellow fever vaccine. The CDR3 is CASSPATGLNTEAFF. The CDR3 bases are TGTGCCAGCAGCCCAGCAACGGGGTTGAACACTGAAGCTTTCTTT.